These 28 T cell receptor beta chains were all obtained from the same sample, sequenced in a study of identical twins. Using its own MiXCR run on the 5' RACE reads, TCRdb lists one record per CDR3 protein. The table lists 640,000 or so distinct CDR3 sequences, around 6% of them singletons, with under 2% in the top ten. Sequencing was done on a sample of naive T cells sorted from blood. The receptor set was obtained from a man younger than 30 in good health.

In its sample, this clonotype was seen many times. The J gene is TRBJ2-3, the V gene TRBV5-1, with D tentatively TRBD1 (5 bases). Looked up from germline, CDR1 is SGHRS and CDR2 is YFSETQ. V gave up 7 bases and J gave up 3 bases, with 21 bases separating them. The CDR3 is 16 amino acids. The CDR3 DNA reads as TGCGCCAGCGGAATAGGGGCTACTTCTCCAACAGATACGCAGTATTTT. This sequence encodes CASGIGATSPTDTQYF.

This rearrangement joins TRBV25-1 to TRBJ2-3, with D unresolved. Germline CDR1 reads MGHDK; CDR2 reads SYGVNS. V gave up 1 base and J gave up 2 bases, with 13 bases separating them. The CDR3 loop spans 16 amino acids. CDR3 in amino acids: CASSEFSGVVTDTQYF. CDR3 nucleotides: TGTGCCAGCAGTGAATTTAGTGGGGTGGTCACAGATACGCAGTATTTT.

This clonotype was seen many times. The V and J genes are TRBV12-3 or TRBV12-4 and TRBJ2-7; D gene ambiguous. The V end lost 5 bases, the J end lost 3 bases, and 5 bases lay between the germline ends. The CDR3 consists of 11 residues. CDR3 nucleotides: TGTGCCAGCAGTCGTATCTACGAGCAGTACTTC. Translation gives CASSRIYEQYF.

The sample holds a few counts of this clonotype. V and J are TRBV6-1 and TRBJ2-7, with 10 bases fitting TRBD2. The CDR3 length is 16 residues. The J segment lost 3 bases and the V segment lost 5 bases, leaving 10 bases of the junction unmatched. CDR1 is MNHNS, CDR2 SASEGT, per germline. CDR3 in amino acids: CASSRNPGLANYEQYV. DNA of the CDR3: TGTGCCAGCAGTCGAAACCCGGGACTAGCGAACTACGAGCAGTACGTC.

The gene calls are TRBV7-9 and TRBJ2-3, with a tentative D call TRBD1 (5 bases). Per the germline V gene, CDR1 is SEHNR and CDR2 is FQNEAQ (reference sequence). The CDR3 is 17 amino acids. Trimming took off 5 bases at V and 3 bases at J, with 21 bases between the two ends. The CDR3: CASSPQVGAPRTDTQYF. DNA for the CDR3: TGTGCCAGCAGCCCCCAGGTTGGGGCCCCCCGGACAGATACGCAGTATTTT.

The V gene is TRBV18, the J gene TRBJ2-5, with 11 bases aligning to TRBD2. Germline V gene lookup returns CDR1 KGHSH and CDR2 LQKENI. V shed 5 bases and J 4 bases; nucleotides not matched to a gene: 3. The CDR3 is made up of 14 amino acids. CDR3 nucleotide sequence: TGTGCCAGCTCAACTAGCGGGAGTGCAGAGACCCAGTACTTC. Residues: CASSTSGSAETQYF.

CDR3 amino acids: CASSPYSGTDSNQPQHF. The CDR3 DNA sequence: TGTGCCAGCAGCCCGTACTCCGGGACAGACAGCAATCAGCCCCAGCATTTT. The gene calls are TRBV7-2 and TRBJ1-5; 7 nucleotides line up with TRBD1. After removal of 5 bases from V and 1 base from J, the junction contained 11 bases not matched to a gene. The CDR3 is 17 residues long. Germline lookup yields CDR1 SGHTA and CDR2 FQGNSA.

The rearrangement joins TRBV5-6 to TRBJ1-1, with D tentatively TRBD1 (5 bases). CDR1 and CDR2 (germline): SGHDT, YYEEEE. The CDR3 is made up of 15 amino acids. V lost 4 bases and J lost 0, with 13 bases in between. CDR3 in amino acids: CASSHPGTLNTEAFF. In nucleotides, the CDR3 is TGTGCCAGCAGCCATCCCGGGACCTTGAACACTGAAGCTTTCTTT. Full variable domain (rest looked up from reference TRBV5-6 and TRBJ1-1): DAGVTQSPTHLIKTRGQQVTLRCSPKSGHDTVSWYQQALGQGPQFIFQYYEEEERQRGNFPDRFSGHQFPNYSSELNVNALLLGDSALYLCASSHPGTLNTEAFFGQGTRLTVV.

This clonotype was seen repeatedly, ten times or more. J is TRBJ1-2 and V is TRBV5-1; D is unclear. CDR3 size: 13 residues. The germline gives CDR1 SGHRS, CDR2 YFSETQ. V gave up 1 base and J gave up 4 bases, with 8 bases separating them. CDR3 sequence reads: CASSLNSRYGYTF. The CDR3 bases are TGCGCCAGCAGCTTGAACAGCCGCTATGGCTACACCTTC.

There are many counts of this clonotype. The V and J genes are TRBV12-3 or TRBV12-4 and TRBJ2-1, with 8 bases aligning to TRBD2. J gave up 10 bases and V 11 bases, and 19 bases lay outside the gene matches. This CDR3 has 15 residues. Here the CDR3 reads CAPERRGVLPREQFF. CDR3 DNA sequence: TGTGCCCCCGAGAGGCGGGGGGTCCTACCCCGGGAGCAGTTCTTC.

This clonotype was counted many times. The V gene is TRBV12-3 or TRBV12-4, the J gene TRBJ2-7, with D possibly being TRBD1 or TRBD2 (5 bases each). The length of the CDR3 is 15 residues. Trimming took 6 bases from V and 0 from J, leaving 15 bases between them. CDR3 residues: CASRFRDGYSYEQYF. The DNA of the CDR3 is TGTGCCAGCAGATTCCGGGACGGTTACTCCTACGAGCAGTACTTC.

The V gene is TRBV6-5, the J gene TRBJ2-4; 7 bases fit TRBD2. V lost 2 bases, J lost 7 bases, and 11 bases stayed unmatched. Germline V gives CDR1 MNHEY, CDR2 SVGAGI. The CDR3 contains 16 residues. CDR3 loop: CASSYGPAGAGNIQYF. CDR3 sequence (DNA): TGTGCCAGCAGTTACGGTCCTGCGGGAGCGGGGAACATTCAGTACTTC.

This clonotype was seen a handful of times. V gene TRBV15 combines with J gene TRBJ2-5; TRBD1 aligns across 8 bases. V was pared by 6 bases and J by 5 bases, with 11 bases of the junction left unmatched. This CDR3 spans 15 amino acids. The V gene's germline CDR1 is LNHNV and CDR2 YYDKDF (reference sequence). CDR3 loop: CATSPGQGTGETQYF. CDR3 nucleotide sequence: TGTGCCACCAGTCCCGGACAGGGAACAGGGGAGACCCAGTACTTC.

Remarks on this clonotype: A read error is possible here, since a much larger clone lies one base away. Since no conserved phenylalanine or tryptophan closes the CDR3, a read error is the likely cause. The chain uses TRBV20-1 and TRBJ2-1; 12 bases are a match to TRBD2. Germline assignment: CDR1 DFQATT and CDR2 SNEGSKA (reference sequence). J was trimmed by 8 bases and V by 0 bases; bases with no gene match: 14. CDR3 length: 18 residues. CDR3 bases: TGCAGTGCTAGAGATCCCCTGACTAGCGGGAGTCTCTTCTATGAGCAGTTCTTG. This gives the protein CSARDPLTSGSLFYEQFL.

In its sample, this clonotype was seen many times. The CDR3 DNA reads TGTGCCAGCAGTTCGTCCGGGACTGGATACAATGAGCAGTTCTTC. Its translation: CASSSSGTGYNEQFF. The chain has TRBV12-3 or TRBV12-4 and TRBJ2-1; D is perhaps TRBD2 (6 bases). The CDR3 has 15 residues. V lost 4 bases and J lost 4, with 14 bases in between.

The genes are TRBV7-2 and TRBJ2-3; D gene uncertain. Germline V gene lookup returns CDR1 SGHTA and CDR2 FQGNSA. This CDR3 spans 15 amino acids. V lost 3 bases, J lost 0 bases, and 10 bases lay in between. The CDR3 DNA follows: TGTGCCAGCAGCTTGACGGAAACTAGCACAGATACGCAGTATTTT. This gives the protein CASSLTETSTDTQYF.

The genes are TRBV6-2 or TRBV6-3 and TRBJ2-2; maybe TRBD1 (6 bases). The CDR3 consists of 19 residues. Germline loops: CDR1 MNHEY, CDR2 SVGEGT. Trimming removed 4 bases at V and 7 bases at J, with 28 bases between. The CDR3 coding sequence is TGTGCCAGCAGTTCCCAGGAAGGCCCGGGGACACTGAGGGGCGGGGAGCTGTTTTTT. This gives the protein CASSSQEGPGTLRGGELFF.

This chain connects TRBV3-1 to TRBJ2-1, with D uncertain. The length of the CDR3 is 13 residues. Deletions cut 3 bases from V and 5 bases from J, with 8 bases between. Germline V gives CDR1 LGHDT, CDR2 YNNKEL (reference sequence). The CDR3 nucleotides are TGTGCCAGCAGCCAGCCGTCGGACAATGAGCAGTTCTTC. Its translation is CASSQPSDNEQFF.

In its sample, this clonotype was seen once. This CDR3 is missing its conserved last phenylalanine or tryptophan, likely due to a read error. The chain carries TRBV5-6 and TRBJ1-2, with D perhaps TRBD1 (5 bases). In germline, CDR1 is SGHDT, CDR2 YYEEEE. Trimming left V 0 bases short and J 4 bases short, with 10 bases between. The CDR3 is 14 residues long. The DNA of the CDR3 is TGTGCCAGCAGCTTGGAAGCAGGGCGCTATGGCTACACCTAC. It yields the protein CASSLEAGRYGYTY.

The chain uses TRBV5-6 and TRBJ1-1, with TRBD1 identical over 10 bases. The CDR3 is 14 residues long. V lost 3 bases and J lost 10; bases outside the gene matches: 9. Germline V CDR1 and CDR2: SGHDT, YYEEEE. The CDR3 sequence: CASSSGTGERLAFF. Written as DNA, the CDR3 is TGTGCCAGCAGCTCCGGGACAGGGGAGAGATTAGCTTTCTTT.

This clonotype was observed many times. The rearrangement links TRBV5-6 to TRBJ2-1; either TRBD1 or TRBD2 may supply D (5 bases each). This CDR3 is 13 amino acids long. CDR1 is SGHDT, CDR2 YYEEEE, per germline. V gave up 5 bases and J gave up 6 bases, with 12 bases separating them. In nucleotides, the CDR3 is TGTGCCAGCAGAGGGACCCCCCTCAATGAGCAGTTCTTC. This encodes CASRGTPLNEQFF.

This chain connects TRBV6-1 to TRBJ1-2, with 7 bases aligning to TRBD1. The CDR3 has 13 residues. Germline-derived CDR1 and CDR2 are MNHNS and SASEGT. Germline trimming cut 3 bases from V and 7 bases from J; bases unmatched to any gene: 5. The CDR3 here is CASSEGTVVGYTF. Written as DNA, the CDR3 is TGTGCCAGCAGTGAGGGGACAGTTGTTGGCTACACCTTC.

The chain is built from TRBV5-1 and TRBJ1-1; tentative D call: TRBD1 (5 bases). CDR3 length equals 15 residues. Germline assignment: CDR1 SGHRS and CDR2 YFSETQ. Trimming took 5 bases from V and 1 from J, leaving 15 bases between them. The CDR3 DNA is TGCGCCAGCAGTCTCGTGGGGGGTCCGAACACTGAAGCTTTCTTT. This encodes CASSLVGGPNTEAFF.

At least ten counts were recorded for this clonotype. The chain employs TRBV10-3 and TRBJ1-1; D gene unclear. This CDR3 comprises 12 residues. V was trimmed by 4 bases and J by 3 bases, leaving 6 bases between them. From germline, CDR1 is ENHRY and CDR2 SYGVKD. The CDR3 is CAISGPDTEAFF. Here the CDR3 DNA reads TGTGCCATCAGTGGCCCCGACACTGAAGCTTTCTTT.

This clonotype has at least ten counts. This chain connects TRBV9 to TRBJ1-6; 8 nucleotides match TRBD1. This CDR3 contains 16 residues. Germline-derived CDR1 and CDR2 are SGDLS and YYNGEE. V lost 3 bases to trimming and J lost 10 bases; unmatched junction nucleotides: 12. The CDR3 reads CASSENPTGGGSPLHF. In nucleotides, the CDR3 is TGTGCCAGCAGCGAGAACCCTACAGGGGGTGGCTCACCCCTCCACTTT.

This clonotype showed up just a few times. The V gene is TRBV7-9, the J gene TRBJ2-3; no clear D gene. Germline V gives CDR1 SEHNR, CDR2 FQNEAQ (reference sequence). The CDR3 contains 12 residues. V dropped 3 bases and J dropped 4 bases, with 5 bases sitting between them. This chain's CDR3 is CASSFAADTQYF. CDR3 sequence (DNA): TGTGCCAGCAGCTTCGCGGCAGATACGCAGTATTTT.

The chain links TRBV28 to TRBJ2-7; 9 bases are shared with TRBD1. From germline, CDR1 is MDHEN and CDR2 SYDVKM. Losses at the gene ends were 3 bases for V and 0 bases for J; bases not matched to a gene: 3. The CDR3 loop spans 15 amino acids. Here the CDR3 DNA reads TGTGCCAGCAGTTTGGGACAGGGCCTCTCCTACGAGCAGTACTTC. Its translation: CASSLGQGLSYEQYF.

CDR3 sequence reads: CASSYYRLAVHYNEQFF. In DNA, the CDR3 is TGCGCCAGCAGCTACTACCGACTAGCGGTACATTACAATGAGCAGTTCTTC. The chain has TRBV5-1 and TRBJ2-1; 9 nucleotides match TRBD2. The CDR3 runs to 17 residues. The germline CDR1 and CDR2 sequences are SGHRS and YFSETQ. The V and J ends lost 3 bases and 4 bases, in that order; junction bases with no gene match: 11.